This T cell receptor beta chain was recorded in a study of OX40 agonist ivuxolimab in advanced cancers. Deletions cut 8 bases from V and 9 bases from J, with 23 bases between. This CDR3 has 14 residues. Germline V lookup: CDR1 SGHAT, CDR2 FQNNGV. Sequencing was performed with immunoSEQ multiplex PCR; in TCRdb, only in-frame clones are kept and a portion is missing. Of about 79,000 clones detected, 88% appear once; the ten largest clones hold 4.1%. This clonotype originated in an adult with an advanced solid tumor such as melanoma, head and neck, liver or kidney cancer. Here the sequenced sample was CD4+ or CD8+ T cells sorted from blood, taken in a trial of the OX40 agonist ivuxolimab. This rearrangement joins TRBV11-2 to TRBJ2-7, with D perhaps being TRBD1 or TRBD2 (6 bases each). The CDR3 bases are TGTGCCAGCCGGGGGCGGTCTCGCTACGAGCGGCAGTACTTC. Amino acids: CASRGRSRYERQYF.